This T cell receptor (beta chain) emerged from a study of cytomegalovirus exposure and HLA in healthy donors (dated by TCRdb to between 2016 and 2019). About the study as a whole: According to an earlier analysis of 450 to 650 of the donors, 150 million to 200 million T cells yielded 100 million or so unique TCR beta sequences and around 300 Gb of sequence data. Both class I and class II loci were covered by HLA typing, at four-digit resolution. A later analysis re-examined previously published TCR beta repertoires from hundreds of donors and added high-resolution HLA genotyping to investigate patterns of TCR occurrence. All discovery cohort repertoires had been generated on a single sequencing platform. Among approximately 370 genotyped donors of the cohort, an average of roughly 230,000 unique TCR beta nucleotide sequences was sequenced per donor, of which about 19% were non-productive. An earlier analysis of more than 450 of the donors used high-throughput TCR beta sequencing to judge whether each TCR beta V gene segment behaved as functional or pseudogenic. In a later genetic analysis, genome-wide SNP genotypes for about three fifths of the roughly 670 donors were used, and that subset was treated as a discovery cohort. Of the 300 to 500 genotyped donors, less than 85% were placed in the genetic ancestry cluster associated with self-reported Caucasian donors. Typing coverage differed by locus: A, B, C, DRB1 and DQB1 were typed in about 629-640 donors, DQA1 in roughly 500, DPA1 in around 600, and DPB1 in around 440. Donor age, sex, ethnicity and CMV serostatus were compiled alongside the repertoire data. To predict cytomegalovirus infection status, the study combined high-throughput TCR immunosequencing, statistical association of individual TCRs with disease status, and machine learning. The aim of the study was to test whether cataloging public T cell receptors could identify signatures of past pathogen exposure. Four to six DR-DQ haplotypes were handled as single units for association and clustering, since linkage in the cohort was strong. An early release that covered about 600 HLA-typed donors contained approximately 300 gigabases of sequencing data and 85 million to 100 million unique TCR sequences. The T cell repertoires of around 730 subjects were profiled by immunosequencing and related to cytomegalovirus serostatus. In addition to the first cohort of roughly 700 subjects, a separate validation cohort of some 120 different subjects was used. The later analysis used no new phenotypic data to find candidate immune exposures, relying instead on TCR beta sequences and their occurrence across donors.

Notes on this clone: The specificity of this receptor is unknown. Base qualities were left out, and no much larger clone turns up one base away.

The library was built by means of the immunoSEQ multiplex PCR assay. For the multiplex PCR, a mixture combining 60 forward primers for TCR Vbeta segments and 13 reverse primers for TCR Jbeta segments was used. Amplification of the CDR3 region of rearranged TCR beta genes was performed with a multiplex PCR assay on genomic DNA. The Illumina HiSeq System was used to sequence the amplified TCR beta libraries as 87-base-pair reads. As for how the authors treated the data: A later analysis tallied 70 million to 100 million unique TCR beta chains across the 610 or so repertoires, and approximately 9.9 million of those chains were shared by two or more donors. Raw reads were error-corrected and collapsed into unique sequences with a nearest-neighbor algorithm that merged closely related sequences to remove PCR and sequencing errors. V, D and J gene segments were assigned by aligning CDR3 sequences to IMGT reference sequences. Each retained sequence needed at least a six-nucleotide match to both a V gene segment and a J gene segment. A rearrangement counted as productive if the CDR3 had no stop codons and remained in frame with V and J, and every other rearrangement counted as non-productive. CDR3 was defined according to IMGT convention as the region running from the second conserved V-encoded cysteine to the conserved J-encoded phenylalanine. The earlier analysis of a few hundred of the donors excluded any sequence lacking an unambiguous match to a single V gene segment. An earlier analysis of 450 to 650 of the donors called V segments functional above 56.7% productive rearrangements and segregating when the between-donor standard deviation exceeded 5%. To diagnose cytomegalovirus status from the catalog of TCR beta chain sequences, a statistical classification framework was built. In a later analysis, V and J genes were assigned by comparing TCR nucleotide sequences against IMGT/GENE-DB human TR gene sequences. Using the TCRdist pipeline, a later analysis assigned CDR3 sequences along with most-parsimonious VDJ recombination scenarios. In a later analysis, each TCR beta chain was defined by its CDR3 amino acid sequence together with its V-gene family, and reads without a unique V-gene family were excluded. To address suspected cross-contamination and a sequencing artifact, a later analysis removed some 620 highly shared, low-generation-probability nucleotide sequences. A later analysis calculated a clonal expansion index for each public chain from normalized within-repertoire ranks of inferred template counts. Generation probabilities in a later analysis came from a VDJ recombination model fitted to out-of-frame rearrangements, and those results were checked against IGoR. In a later analysis, hypergeometric tests were used to score TCR-TCR, TCR-HLA and TCR-CMV co-occurrence, with a repertoire-size bias correction applied to TCR pairs. To estimate false discovery rates, a later analysis permuted the HLA or CMV assignments 20 times. In a later analysis, co-occurring TCRs were grouped using DBSCAN, and TCRdist sequence similarity was added for clustering within HLA-allele-positive subsets. Repertoires with fewer than 30,000 or more than 120,000 public chains, plus five repertoires with anomalous nucleotide sharing, were excluded from co-occurrence clustering. The source is immuneACCESS, and TCRdb retained only in-frame sequences with V and J called. Part of the clones is not carried over; for the studies checked, unresolved V genes explain less than half of this, and the remainder is unexplained. That table supplies the V and J calls and clone size; D and trimming were determined from the DNA. The sample table holds about 190,000 clones, of which approximately 80% were seen once. Over 2% of the sample is in the top ten clones.

The germline V gene sets CDR1 to LGHNA and CDR2 to YSLEER. Counted from cysteine to phenylalanine, this CDR3 has 16 amino acids. Only CDR3 DNA is held: 48 bases, read in frame from base 1. V loses 0 bases, J loses 2 bases, and the germline ends lie 14 bases apart. The cohort comprised hundreds of healthy bone marrow donors. Cohort members were all nominally healthy when sampled, although unrecorded immune exposures were likely present. The donor tested CMV seronegative, placing the donor among the 300 to 450 seronegative members of the cohort. A peripheral blood sample was provided by each donor, and peripheral blood mononuclear cells were used for TCR beta sequencing. The Qiagen DNeasy Blood Extraction Kit was used to extract genomic DNA from the blood cell samples. On the study overall, not on this receptor specifically: This cohort had only TCR beta chains sequenced, and the lack of alpha or paired-chain data limited which features could be detected. In a later analysis, several top co-occurrence clusters were reported to appear linked to parvovirus B19, influenza, CMV and Epstein-Barr virus. Because counts were too low, some 16 rarely observed V segments, including chromosome 9 orphons, were excluded from the earlier analysis of under 650 of the donors. A few of the identified cytomegalovirus-associated TCR beta chains were confirmed in vitro to be specific for cytomegalovirus antigens. Linkage disequilibrium might explain the correlated functional status among segregating V segments, but an unknown experimental factor could not be excluded. An association between a missense DCLRE1C variant and V-gene and J-gene trimming of TCR beta chains was found in a later genetic analysis and replicated in an independent cohort. Across donors, most TCR sequences were observed very rarely, whereas some public TCRs were present in many individuals. A cluster of highly shared sequence variants was judged likely to represent a technical artifact of the sequencing pipeline. When HLA alleles, especially DR and DQ, strongly co-occurred, TCR associations were difficult to assign to individual alleles. The 87-base-pair reads could not distinguish some IMGT-functional V segments, including TRBV6-2 and TRBV6-3, so those segments were excluded. Roughly uniform sequencing depth across donors was assumed in presence/absence analyses, although this assumption may not hold. Specific HLA alleles were associated with 15,000 to 20,000 TCR beta sequences at a false discovery rate of 0.05 in a later analysis. According to the authors, the approach could potentially be generalized to other disease states and immunological phenotypes. Cytomegalovirus status was reported to be diagnosed by the classifier with high specificity and sensitivity in both the original and validation cohorts. Because HLA typing was missing for some donors at each locus, association tests included only the typed subset. A total of roughly 160 TCR beta chains were listed by the study as associated with cytomegalovirus. According to a later genetic analysis, donors in an Asian-associated ancestry cluster had fewer N-insertions in productive TCRs than the approximately 650-donor mean. An earlier analysis of approximately 540 of the donors showed that most TCR beta V segments appeared in productive rearrangements either about 87% or about 30% of the time, which broadly matched IMGT annotations. Most CMV-associated TCR beta chains appeared to be HLA-restricted in a later analysis, and the HLA associations seemed to be driven largely by CMV exposure. CMV serostatus was the only immune exposure information available for the cohort. In a later analysis, the rate of TCR association differed among HLA loci, with DRB1 alleles having the most associated TCRs and HLA-C alleles having the fewest. Compared with equally common non-associated chains, HLA-associated TCR beta chains in a later analysis were more clonally expanded and had lower generation probabilities. A further reported finding was that TCR beta sequences accurately predicted the HLA-A and HLA-B alleles for most subjects in the first cohort.

Sequencing input: PBMCs. The sequence is built from TRBV4-3 and TRBJ2-7, and the D gene may be TRBD2, 7 bases matching. This TCR was recovered from a woman aged 25 to 45 in good health and CMV-seronegative. The sequenced DNA: TGCGCCAGCAGCCAAGATCGGCAGGGGACTACCTACGAGCAGTACTTC. The translation is CASSQDRQGTTYEQYF.